This T cell receptor beta chain was found in a study of blood T cell repertoires in COVID-19. Study at large: COVID-19 samples collected from the United States, Italy and Spain covered acute and convalescent phases. From T cells, B-cell-depleted T cells, or PBMCs came the material, which was cDNA or gDNA.

The CDR3 runs to 15 residues. The germline V gene encodes CDR1 PRHDT and CDR2 FYEKMQ (reference sequence). V was pared by 5 bases and J by 6 bases, with 6 bases of the junction left unmatched. Clones were sequenced by immunoSEQ multiplex PCR, and TCRdb holds only the in-frame ones, with some missing. The profile shows around 250,000 clones, roughly 86% of them singletons. V and J are TRBV13 and TRBJ2-1; 11 positions agree with TRBD2. This receptor was taken from a human donor in a cohort sampled during active COVID-19. The specimen was peripheral blood. CDR3 in DNA: TGTGCCAGCAGCCTCGGGACTAGCGGACCCAATGAGCAGTTCTTC. Its protein product is CASSLGTSGPNEQFF.